This TCR beta chain was profiled in a study of CD8+CD57+ T cells in acquired aplastic anemia. At the level of the study: For CD4+ cells, healthy donors had an average of roughly 11 million reads.

The TCR beta profiling, which covered VDJ combination and CDR3 sequence, was carried out using genomic DNA as the template. MiXCR was run by TCRdb on the reads, yielding one entry per CDR3 protein. This sample has 95,000 to 120,000 distinct CDR3 sequences, with less than 65% found just once. Trimming left V 3 bases short and J 11 bases short, with 11 bases between. Germline lookup yields CDR1 DFQATT and CDR2 SNEGSKA (reference sequence). The CDR3 totals 12 residues. The receptor comes from a human donor in good health, serving as a control. The chain uses TRBV20-1 and TRBJ1-6, with unresolved D. The sequenced sample consisted of sorted CD4+, CD8+, or CD8+CD57+ T cells (not recorded which) from PBMCs. CDR3 sequence reads: CSASRQNTPLHF. The CDR3 region has the DNA TGCAGTGCTAGTCGCCAGAATACACCCCTCCACTTT.